This TCR beta chain derives from a study of blood T cell repertoires in COVID-19. Assay used: immunoSEQ multiplex PCR; TCRdb lists only in-frame clones, some missing. The profile shows 90,000 to 100,000 clones, roughly 88% of them singletons. The CDR3 consists of 13 residues. V was clipped by 5 bases and J by 14 bases, with 20 bases between them. Germline-derived CDR1 and CDR2 are SGHTA and FQGNSA. This receptor was taken from a human donor in a cohort sampled during active COVID-19. The chain carries TRBV7-2 and TRBJ2-3, with D tentatively TRBD1 (6 bases). The specimen sequenced was peripheral blood. CDR3 sequence: CASSPSPGTIGYF. In DNA form, the CDR3 reads TGTGCCAGCAGCCCCAGCCCCGGGACAATCGGGTATTTT.